This entry lists 23 T cell receptor beta chains sequenced from one sample in a study of T cells in Graves' hyperthyroidism and ophthalmopathy. RNA transcripts gave rise to amplified TCR beta CDR3 regions. The HTBI set primed first-round TCR CDR3 RT-PCR. TCRdb ran MiXCR on the multiplex PCR reads and lists one entry per CDR3 protein. The sample consists of roughly 500,000 distinct CDR3 sequences, around a fifth of them appearing once. Sequencing was carried out using blood. The receptors stem from a woman between 65 and 79 years old with Graves' ophthalmopathy.

This chain uses TRBV5-4 with TRBJ2-1; 10 positions match TRBD2. From germline, CDR1 is SGHNT and CDR2 YYREEE (reference sequence). With V trimmed by 4 bases and J by 9 bases, 13 bases remained unmatched. CDR3 size: 16 residues. The DNA for the CDR3 is TGTGCCAGCAGCGCCGATACTAGCGGGATTCTAATTGAGCAGTTCTTC. Amino acid sequence: CASSADTSGILIEQFF.

This clonotype was seen a few times. This chain uses TRBV20-1 with TRBJ2-3; 12 bases are shared with TRBD2. The V gene's germline CDR1 is DFQATT and CDR2 SNEGSKA (reference sequence). Unmatched junction bases numbered 13, after V lost 3 bases and J lost 6 bases. CDR3 length: 17 amino acids. The CDR3 is CSASSSGRATEPDTQYF. DNA of the CDR3: TGCAGTGCTAGCTCTAGCGGGAGGGCCACTGAACCCGATACGCAGTATTTT.

The V call is TRBV19, the J call TRBJ2-1, with 15 nucleotides matching TRBD2. Germline V gene data show CDR1 as LNHDA and CDR2 as SQIVND (reference sequence). J lost 9 bases, V lost 3 bases, and 15 bases had no gene match. This CDR3 has 19 amino acids. The CDR3, as DNA: TGTGCCAGTAGTATGATGGGACTAGCGGGAGGATGGGGTAAGGGTGAGCAGTTCTTC. Its protein is CASSMMGLAGGWGKGEQFF.

This clonotype was detected many times. The chain couples TRBV2 to TRBJ2-5; unclear D gene. The CDR3 sequence is 13 residues long. The germline V gene has CDR1 SNHLY and CDR2 FYNNEI. Trimming left V 6 bases short and J 5 bases short, with 13 bases between. CDR3 coding DNA: TGTGCCAGCAGCGTTAGACCTACGGAGACCCAGTACTTC. This gives the protein CASSVRPTETQYF. The full variable domain, rest sourced from reference TRBV2 and TRBJ2-5, is EPEVTQTPSHQVTQMGQEVILRCVPISNHLYFYWYRQILGQKVEFLVSFYNNEISEKSEIFDDQFSVERPDGSNFTLKIRSTKLEDSAMYFCASSVRPTETQYFGPGTRLLVL.

This chain uses TRBV5-1 with TRBJ2-1; 7 bases line up with TRBD2. The V segment lost 4 bases and the J segment 10 bases; nucleotides outside the gene matches: 11. Per germline, CDR1 SGHRS and CDR2 YFSETQ. The CDR3 has 14 residues. The CDR3 sequence: CASSISGDLYEQFF. As DNA, the CDR3 is TGCGCCAGCAGCATAAGCGGGGACCTCTACGAGCAGTTCTTC.

This clonotype was seen repeatedly, ten times or more. The rearrangement joins TRBV6-2 or TRBV6-3 to TRBJ2-6; maybe TRBD1 (5 bases). Germline loops: CDR1 MNHEY, CDR2 SVGEGT. There are 15 residues in the CDR3. The V end lost 7 bases, the J end lost 2 bases, and 12 bases lay between the germline ends. The CDR3 nucleotides are TGTGCCAGCAAGGGGCTTGGGACTGGGGCCAACGTCCTGACTTTC. This translates into CASKGLGTGANVLTF.

This clonotype was detected only a few times. The CDR3 region is CASRFTGLNEKLFF. The CDR3 DNA reads TGTGCCAGCAGATTCACAGGCTTGAATGAAAAACTGTTTTTT. The chain joins TRBV6-1 to TRBJ1-4; D perhaps matches TRBD1 (5 bases). The CDR3 is 14 residues long. V was shortened by 6 bases and J by 5 bases, with 13 bases between the two germline ends. The germline V gene has CDR1 MNHNS and CDR2 SASEGT.

This clonotype was detected only a few times. Sequence at one end of the junction differs from germline and may be a read error. The CDR3: CAGRPGAGLPSNQPQHF. CDR3 in DNA: TGTGCCGGCAGACCTGGGGCGGGGCTCCCCAGCAATCAGCCCCAGCATTTT. The chain carries TRBV2 and TRBJ1-5; a possible D gene is TRBD1 (5 bases). The CDR3 consists of 17 residues. Germline CDR1 reads SNHLY; CDR2 reads FYNNEI. The full variable domain, its missing parts supplied by reference TRBV2 and TRBJ1-5, is EPEVTQTPSHQVTQMGQEVILRCVPISNHLYFYWYRQILGQKVEFLVSFYNNEISEKSEIFDDQFSVERPDGSNFTLKIRSTKLEDSAMYFCAGRPGAGLPSNQPQHFGDGTRLSIL.

This clonotype occurred a few times. The chain recombines TRBV9 with TRBJ2-7; 10 bases fit TRBD2. Trimming cost V 3 bases and J 3 bases; bases outside gene matches: 6. CDR1 is SGDLS, CDR2 YYNGEE, per germline. This CDR3 has 15 amino acids. CDR3 sequence: CASSGSSSGGYEQYF. CDR3 DNA: TGTGCCAGCAGCGGATCCTCTAGCGGGGGCTACGAGCAGTACTTC.

V is TRBV12-3 or TRBV12-4 and J is TRBJ2-7; 9 bases agree with TRBD2. The ends lost 6 bases at V and 7 bases at J; junction bases unmatched: 13. The CDR3 runs to 15 residues. CDR3 coding DNA: TGTGCCAGCAGCCCTCCCGGACTAGCGTTAGGAGAGCAGTACTTC. It specifies CASSPPGLALGEQYF.

V and J are TRBV29-1 and TRBJ1-5, with D possibly TRBD1 on 5 matching bases. CDR1 is SQVTM and CDR2 is ANQGSEA in the germline V gene. CDR3 length: 13 residues. Trimming took 6 bases from V and 4 from J, leaving 13 bases between them. In DNA, the CDR3 is TGCAGCGTGCGGACAAGGCGGAATCAGCCCCAGCATTTT. Protein product: CSVRTRRNQPQHF.

The rearrangement links TRBV27 to TRBJ2-2; the D gene is possibly TRBD1 (6 bases). The CDR3 covers 15 residues. The ends were cut back, 4 bases at V and 4 bases at J, with 13 bases in the middle. CDR1 is MNHEY and CDR2 is SMNVEV in the germline V gene (reference sequence). CDR3 bases: TGTGCCAGCAGTTCAGCAGGGGCGGTCACCGGGGAGCTGTTTTTT. This gives the protein CASSSAGAVTGELFF.

This clonotype occurred many times. V and J are TRBV6-6 and TRBJ2-7; 9 nucleotides match TRBD1. The CDR3 extends over 17 amino acids. The germline V gene encodes CDR1 MNHNY and CDR2 SVGAGI (reference sequence). The V and J ends lost 1 base and 2 bases, in that order; junction bases with no gene match: 9. The CDR3 sequence is CASSYLSAGTGPYEQYF. DNA of the CDR3: TGTGCCAGCAGTTACTTATCTGCCGGGACAGGGCCCTACGAGCAGTACTTC.

There are many counts of this clonotype. This rearrangement joins TRBV3-1 to TRBJ2-1; weak D call: TRBD1 (7 bases). CDR1 is LGHDT, CDR2 YNNKEL, per germline (reference sequence). CDR3 length: 18 residues. The ends were cut back, 0 bases at V and 7 bases at J, with 22 bases in the middle. CDR3 in DNA: TGTGCCAGCAGCCAAGATGGAGTTGGAGGGGGCGTTTTTAATGAGCAGTTCTTC. Its protein is CASSQDGVGGGVFNEQFF.

The chain is built from TRBV10-3 and TRBJ2-5; weak D call: TRBD1 (5 bases). The CDR3 is 14 amino acids. With 6 bases removed from V and 2 bases from J, the gap between germline ends came to 13 bases. CDR1 ENHRY and CDR2 SYGVKD come from the germline V gene. The CDR3, as DNA: TGTGCCATCAGCCTTACAGGTTCTCAAGAGACCCAGTACTTC. It is translated as CAISLTGSQETQYF.

CDR3 sequence: CSATGREAYEQYF. The CDR3 region has the DNA TGCAGTGCGACTGGTAGGGAGGCCTACGAGCAGTACTTC. The chain combines TRBV20-1 with TRBJ2-7; possible D gene TRBD2, 6 bases. The CDR3 extends over 13 amino acids. The germline V gene has CDR1 DFQATT and CDR2 SNEGSKA (reference sequence). Trimming took 6 bases from V and 2 from J, leaving 14 bases between them.

This clonotype was seen only a few times. Sequence at one end of the junction differs from germline and may be a read error. The gene calls are TRBV7-2 and TRBJ2-2, with 12 bases fitting TRBD2. The germline CDR1 and CDR2 sequences are SGHTA and FQGNSA. The CDR3 consists of 15 residues. The CDR3 reads CASSLAGGDTGELFF. In nucleotides, the CDR3 is TGTGCCAGCAGCCTAGCGGGAGGGGACACCGGGGAGCTGTTTTTT.

This clonotype was seen ten or more times. The chain carries TRBV12-3 or TRBV12-4 and TRBJ1-1; 8 bases align to TRBD1. This CDR3 contains 17 residues. Losses at the gene ends were 4 bases for V and 1 base for J; bases not matched to a gene: 11. CDR3 DNA sequence: TGTGCCAGCAGTTATGGTATGGACAGGGAGGCGAACACTGAAGCTTTCTTT. Protein sequence: CASSYGMDREANTEAFF.

Worth noting for this clonotype: This may be a read error, as it is one base from a much larger clone. The chain recombines TRBV11-3 with TRBJ1-1; D might be TRBD1 (5 bases). The CDR3 length is 12 residues. Germline lookup yields CDR1 SGHNT and CDR2 YENEEA. Trimming left V 7 bases short and J 4 bases short, with 10 bases between. CDR3 sequence reads: CASNGGGTEAFF. Written as DNA, the CDR3 is TGTGCCAGCAACGGCGGGGGCACTGAAGCTTTCTTT.

The V gene is TRBV7-9, the J gene TRBJ1-3, with no clear D. The CDR3 runs to 13 residues. Per the germline V gene, CDR1 is SEHNR and CDR2 is FQNEAQ (reference sequence). CDR3 loop: CATPTVSGNTIYF. The CDR3 DNA reads as TGTGCAACACCCACAGTCTCTGGAAACACCATATATTTT.

CDR3 sequence: CAISFGFPSTDTQYF. The CDR3 DNA is TGTGCCATCTCGTTCGGGTTCCCCAGCACAGATACGCAGTATTTT. This chain uses TRBV10-3 with TRBJ2-3; D call uncertain. V gave up 8 bases and J gave up 0 bases, with 15 bases separating them. CDR1 and CDR2 from the germline V gene are ENHRY and SYGVKD. This CDR3 spans 15 amino acids.

This clonotype occurred many times. The chain carries TRBV6-1 and TRBJ1-1; no clear D. The CDR3 is 13 residues long. V was shortened by 10 bases and J by 1 base, with 13 bases between the two germline ends. Germline values: CDR1 MNHNS, CDR2 SASEGT. CDR3 in amino acids: CATQRLRNTEAFF. CDR3 in DNA: TGTGCCACCCAACGACTTCGGAACACTGAAGCTTTCTTT.

In this sample, this clonotype turned up many times. This chain connects TRBV7-2 to TRBJ2-5; D gene unclear. Germline V gene data show CDR1 as SGHTA and CDR2 as FQGNSA. V gave up 1 base and J gave up 1 base, with 10 bases separating them. This CDR3 comprises 15 residues. DNA of the CDR3: TGTGCCAGCAGCTTAGTAGTCTCCCCCCAAGAGACCCAGTACTTC. It translates to CASSLVVSPQETQYF.